A selection of T cell receptor beta chains follows, all from one sample in a study of beta chain features in type 1 diabetes. This table comes from immunoSEQ multiplex PCR, and its TCRdb copy is limited to in-frame clones, with some not included. The sample contains approximately 730,000 clones, 10% to 15% of which appear only once. Sequences were obtained from naive CD4+ T cells from blood. The receptors derive from a man aged 18 to 30 with type 1 diabetes. Both conserved end residues are part of each CDR3. Each record gives: CDR3 protein, CDR3 DNA, D gene, V gene, J gene, clone size. D genes are given only for firm matches. Size tells how often a clone was seen (once, few, many) or the class of an expanded clone, and some rows leave it out.

cdr3_aa: CAWSPLGTGATAQYF; cdr3_nt: TGTGCCTGGAGTCCCCTCGGGACAGGGGCTACCGCCCAGTACTTC; d_call: TRBD1; v_call: TRBV30; j_call: TRBJ2-5; clone_size: -
cdr3_aa: CASSWQGQQPQHF; cdr3_nt: TGTGCCAGCAGCTGGCAAGGGCAGCAGCCCCAGCATTTT; d_call: -; v_call: TRBV5-6; j_call: TRBJ1-5; clone_size: -
cdr3_aa: CASSQSDGGPTYNEQFF; cdr3_nt: TGTGCCAGCAGCCAATCCGACGGGGGGCCTACCTACAATGAGCAGTTCTTC; d_call: -; v_call: TRBV14; j_call: TRBJ2-1; clone_size: -
cdr3_aa: CASSQERGLGLKMDTQYF; cdr3_nt: TGTGCCAGCAGCCAAGAACGAGGACTAGGCTTAAAAATGGATACGCAGTATTTT; d_call: TRBD2; v_call: TRBV4-2; j_call: TRBJ2-3; clone_size: few
cdr3_aa: CASSFFGQGNQPQHF; cdr3_nt: TGTGCCAGCAGCTTCTTCGGACAGGGGAATCAGCCCCAGCATTTT; d_call: TRBD1; v_call: TRBV7-9; j_call: TRBJ1-5; clone_size: few
cdr3_aa: CAWRKGQWTGRFGNSPLHF; cdr3_nt: TGTGCCTGGAGAAAGGGACAATGGACAGGGAGGTTTGGTAATTCACCCCTCCACTTT; d_call: TRBD1; v_call: TRBV30; j_call: TRBJ1-6; clone_size: -
cdr3_aa: CASSPRQLGTEAFF; cdr3_nt: TGCGCCAGCAGTCCTCGACAGCTGGGCACTGAAGCTTTCTTT; d_call: -; v_call: TRBV4-1; j_call: TRBJ1-1; clone_size: -
cdr3_aa: CASSLGKGVGYTF; cdr3_nt: TGTGCCAGCAGCTTAGGCAAAGGTGTTGGCTACACCTTC; d_call: -; v_call: TRBV13; j_call: TRBJ1-2; clone_size: few
cdr3_aa: CASSTSSYEQYF; cdr3_nt: TGTGCCAGCAGTACATCATCCTACGAGCAGTACTTC; d_call: -; v_call: TRBV6-1; j_call: TRBJ2-7; clone_size: few
cdr3_aa: CATSKQNQPQHF; cdr3_nt: TGTGCCACCAGCAAACAGAATCAGCCCCAGCATTTT; d_call: -; v_call: TRBV15; j_call: TRBJ1-5; clone_size: few
cdr3_aa: CASSEGPRYGYTF; cdr3_nt: TGTGCCAGCAGTGAAGGGCCTCGCTATGGCTACACCTTC; d_call: -; v_call: TRBV25-1; j_call: TRBJ1-2; clone_size: few
cdr3_aa: CAWTSKPGQAYGYTF; cdr3_nt: TGTGCCTGGACTTCCAAACCGGGACAGGCCTATGGCTACACCTTC; d_call: TRBD1; v_call: TRBV30; j_call: TRBJ1-2; clone_size: few
cdr3_aa: CASTKVVTGELFF; cdr3_nt: TGTGCCAGCACCAAGGTAGTAACCGGGGAGCTGTTTTTT; d_call: -; v_call: TRBV6-1; j_call: TRBJ2-2; clone_size: few
cdr3_aa: CSVSLHENTEAFF; cdr3_nt: TGCAGCGTTTCCCTGCACGAGAACACTGAAGCTTTCTTT; d_call: -; v_call: TRBV29-1; j_call: TRBJ1-1; clone_size: few
cdr3_aa: CASSWGSQSNSPLHF; cdr3_nt: TGTGCCAGCAGTTGGGGCTCACAGAGCAATTCACCCCTCCACTTT; d_call: -; v_call: TRBV6-6; j_call: TRBJ1-6; clone_size: few
cdr3_aa: CASTRQRSDQPQHF; cdr3_nt: TGTGCCAGCACCCGGCAGAGGAGCGATCAGCCCCAGCATTTT; d_call: -; v_call: TRBV2; j_call: TRBJ1-5; clone_size: -
cdr3_aa: CAWSVPVGEAFF; cdr3_nt: TGTGCCTGGAGTGTACCGGTTGGTGAAGCTTTCTTT; d_call: -; v_call: TRBV30; j_call: TRBJ1-1; clone_size: -
cdr3_aa: CASSVTAGQGIYGYTF; cdr3_nt: TGTGCCAGCAGCGTTACGGCGGGACAGGGGATTTATGGCTACACCTTC; d_call: TRBD1; v_call: TRBV9; j_call: TRBJ1-2; clone_size: few
cdr3_aa: CASDRGSRTEAFF; cdr3_nt: TGTGCCAGCGACAGGGGATCGCGGACTGAAGCTTTCTTT; d_call: TRBD1; v_call: TRBV2; j_call: TRBJ1-1; clone_size: few
cdr3_aa: CASNPKQGGYYEQYF; cdr3_nt: TGTGCCAGCAACCCTAAACAGGGAGGCTACTACGAGCAGTACTTC; d_call: -; v_call: TRBV6-5; j_call: TRBJ2-7; clone_size: few
cdr3_aa: CAWSFPGLGGYTF; cdr3_nt: TGTGCCTGGAGTTTTCCGGGACTGGGGGGCTACACCTTC; d_call: -; v_call: TRBV30; j_call: TRBJ1-2; clone_size: -
cdr3_aa: CASSGAGNYGYTF; cdr3_nt: TGTGCCAGCTCTGGGGCGGGGAACTATGGCTACACCTTC; d_call: -; v_call: TRBV2; j_call: TRBJ1-2; clone_size: -
cdr3_aa: CASMDRENTEAFF; cdr3_nt: TGTGCCAGCATGGACAGGGAGAACACTGAAGCTTTCTTT; d_call: TRBD1; v_call: TRBV2; j_call: TRBJ1-1; clone_size: -
cdr3_aa: CASSLVGSHEQFF; cdr3_nt: TGTGCCAGCAGCTTAGTAGGGTCCCATGAGCAGTTCTTC; d_call: -; v_call: TRBV7-2; j_call: TRBJ2-1; clone_size: -
cdr3_aa: CASSPNTGTNPREQYF; cdr3_nt: TGTGCCAGTAGCCCAAACACCGGGACTAACCCTCGGGAGCAGTACTTC; d_call: TRBD2; v_call: TRBV19; j_call: TRBJ2-7; clone_size: -
cdr3_aa: CSVAPSGGVNTYEQYF; cdr3_nt: TGCAGCGTTGCACCTAGCGGGGGCGTAAACACTTACGAGCAGTACTTC; d_call: TRBD2; v_call: TRBV29-1; j_call: TRBJ2-7; clone_size: few
cdr3_aa: CASRSGGEVYEQYF; cdr3_nt: TGTGCCAGCCGATCAGGGGGCGAGGTCTACGAGCAGTACTTC; d_call: TRBD1; v_call: TRBV6-6; j_call: TRBJ2-7; clone_size: -
cdr3_aa: CASRGEAGPNQPQHF; cdr3_nt: TGTGCCAGCAGGGGAGAGGCAGGACCCAATCAGCCCCAGCATTTT; d_call: -; v_call: TRBV6-1; j_call: TRBJ1-5; clone_size: few
cdr3_aa: CAVQPRKNTEAFF; cdr3_nt: TGTGCCGTACAGCCTAGGAAGAACACTGAAGCTTTCTTT; d_call: -; v_call: TRBV30; j_call: TRBJ1-1; clone_size: few
cdr3_aa: CSVARIDNEKLFF; cdr3_nt: TGCAGCGTCGCCCGGATAGATAATGAAAAACTGTTTTTT; d_call: -; v_call: TRBV29-1; j_call: TRBJ1-4; clone_size: -
cdr3_aa: CAIRQDLAKNIQYF; cdr3_nt: TGTGCCATCAGACAGGATCTAGCCAAAAACATTCAGTACTTC; d_call: -; v_call: TRBV10-3; j_call: TRBJ2-4; clone_size: few
cdr3_aa: CASSLEAGQGEYF; cdr3_nt: TGCGCCAGCAGCTTGGAGGCCGGACAGGGAGAGTACTTC; d_call: TRBD1; v_call: TRBV5-1; j_call: TRBJ2-4; clone_size: -
cdr3_aa: CASSKTGADEKLFF; cdr3_nt: TGTGCCAGCAGTAAGACAGGGGCGGACGAAAAACTGTTTTTT; d_call: TRBD1; v_call: TRBV25-1; j_call: TRBJ1-4; clone_size: -
cdr3_aa: CASSIPHAGPGYGYTF; cdr3_nt: TGTGCCAGTAGTATTCCCCACGCAGGGCCTGGCTATGGCTACACCTTC; d_call: -; v_call: TRBV19; j_call: TRBJ1-2; clone_size: few
cdr3_aa: CASSRGQGEKLFF; cdr3_nt: TGTGCCAGCAGCCGTGGACAGGGCGAAAAACTGTTTTTT; d_call: TRBD1; v_call: TRBV14; j_call: TRBJ1-4; clone_size: many
cdr3_aa: CASSQEKAGGSYEQYF; cdr3_nt: TGTGCCAGCAGCCAAGAGAAAGCGGGGGGGAGTTACGAGCAGTACTTC; d_call: TRBD2; v_call: TRBV4-2; j_call: TRBJ2-7; clone_size: few
cdr3_aa: CASSHPGIGNTIYF; cdr3_nt: TGCGCCAGCAGCCATCCGGGAATTGGAAACACCATATATTTT; d_call: -; v_call: TRBV4-1; j_call: TRBJ1-3; clone_size: few
cdr3_aa: CASSITGVGGQPQHF; cdr3_nt: TGTGCCAGCAGCATAACAGGGGTAGGGGGTCAGCCCCAGCATTTT; d_call: TRBD1; v_call: TRBV7-2; j_call: TRBJ1-5; clone_size: -
cdr3_aa: CASSPGQEWAGAFF; cdr3_nt: TGTGCCAGCAGCCCCGGACAGGAATGGGCTGGAGCTTTCTTT; d_call: TRBD1; v_call: TRBV9; j_call: TRBJ1-1; clone_size: -
cdr3_aa: CASSLLSASGPGVF; cdr3_nt: TGTGCCAGCAGCTTGTTATCGGCTAGCGGGCCAGGCGTCTTC; d_call: TRBD2; v_call: TRBV5-4; j_call: TRBJ2-1; clone_size: few
cdr3_aa: CASSPGSADSDTQYF; cdr3_nt: TGTGCTAGCAGCCCGGGGTCGGCAGATTCAGATACGCAGTATTTT; d_call: -; v_call: TRBV7-7; j_call: TRBJ2-3; clone_size: -
cdr3_aa: CAWSGQGAEQYF; cdr3_nt: TGTGCCTGGAGTGGACAGGGTGCGGAGCAGTACTTC; d_call: TRBD1; v_call: TRBV30; j_call: TRBJ2-7; clone_size: -
cdr3_aa: CASSESTGVTEAFF; cdr3_nt: TGTGCCAGCAGTGAATCTACCGGGGTCACTGAAGCTTTCTTT; d_call: -; v_call: TRBV25-1; j_call: TRBJ1-1; clone_size: -
cdr3_aa: CASSYSIQGLETQYF; cdr3_nt: TGTGCCAGCAGTTACTCAATACAGGGTTTGGAGACCCAGTACTTC; d_call: -; v_call: TRBV6-5; j_call: TRBJ2-5; clone_size: few
cdr3_aa: CASSRTGDGYTF; cdr3_nt: TGTGCCAGCAGTCGGACAGGGGACGGCTACACCTTC; d_call: TRBD1; v_call: TRBV2; j_call: TRBJ1-2; clone_size: once
cdr3_aa: CASSLELTEAFF; cdr3_nt: TGTGCCAGCAGCTTAGAACTCACTGAAGCTTTCTTT; d_call: -; v_call: TRBV11-2; j_call: TRBJ1-1; clone_size: -
cdr3_aa: CAWRLVGTTEAFF; cdr3_nt: TGTGCCTGGAGGCTTGTGGGGACCACTGAAGCTTTCTTT; d_call: -; v_call: TRBV30; j_call: TRBJ1-1; clone_size: -
cdr3_aa: CASSLAAGQGIGSNQPQHF; cdr3_nt: TGTGCCAGCAGCTTGGCCGCGGGACAGGGAATCGGAAGCAATCAGCCCCAGCATTTT; d_call: TRBD1; v_call: TRBV7-9; j_call: TRBJ1-5; clone_size: -
cdr3_aa: CASSPPSRAYEQYF; cdr3_nt: TGTGCCAGCAGCCCGCCAAGCAGGGCTTACGAGCAGTACTTC; d_call: -; v_call: TRBV7-2; j_call: TRBJ2-7; clone_size: -
cdr3_aa: CASSPATQGGPYF; cdr3_nt: TGTGCCAGCAGTCCAGCAACGCAGGGGGGGCCGTATTTT; d_call: -; v_call: TRBV28; j_call: TRBJ2-3; clone_size: -
cdr3_aa: CASSRASRGHTEAFF; cdr3_nt: TGTGCCAGCAGCCGTGCCAGCAGGGGGCACACTGAAGCTTTCTTT; d_call: TRBD1; v_call: TRBV13; j_call: TRBJ1-1; clone_size: few
cdr3_aa: CASSIGLYPYNEQFF; cdr3_nt: TGTGCCAGTAGTATAGGGCTGTACCCCTACAATGAGCAGTTCTTC; d_call: -; v_call: TRBV19; j_call: TRBJ2-1; clone_size: few
cdr3_aa: CASSHGGSLNTEAFF; cdr3_nt: TGCGCCAGCAGCCACGGGGGCAGTCTGAACACTGAAGCTTTCTTT; d_call: -; v_call: TRBV4-1; j_call: TRBJ1-1; clone_size: few